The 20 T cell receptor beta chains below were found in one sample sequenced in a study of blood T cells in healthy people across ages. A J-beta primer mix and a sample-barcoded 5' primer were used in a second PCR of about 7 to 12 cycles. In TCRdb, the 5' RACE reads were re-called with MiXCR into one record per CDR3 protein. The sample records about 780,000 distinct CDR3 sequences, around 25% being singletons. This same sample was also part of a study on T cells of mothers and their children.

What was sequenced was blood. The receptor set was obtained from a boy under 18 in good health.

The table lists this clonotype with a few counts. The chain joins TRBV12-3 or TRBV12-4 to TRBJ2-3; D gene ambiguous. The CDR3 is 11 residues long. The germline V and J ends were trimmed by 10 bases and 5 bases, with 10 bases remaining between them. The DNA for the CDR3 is TGTGCCACCTCATCGGTAGATACGCAGTATTTT. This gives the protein CATSSVDTQYF.

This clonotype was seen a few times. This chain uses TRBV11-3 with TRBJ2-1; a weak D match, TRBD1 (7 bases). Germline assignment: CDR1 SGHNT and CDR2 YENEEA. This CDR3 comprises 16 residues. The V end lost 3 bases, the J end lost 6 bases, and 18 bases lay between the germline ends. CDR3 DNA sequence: TGTGCCAGCAGCTTGGACGGGGGACAGCTACCCAATGAGCAGTTCTTC. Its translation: CASSLDGGQLPNEQFF.

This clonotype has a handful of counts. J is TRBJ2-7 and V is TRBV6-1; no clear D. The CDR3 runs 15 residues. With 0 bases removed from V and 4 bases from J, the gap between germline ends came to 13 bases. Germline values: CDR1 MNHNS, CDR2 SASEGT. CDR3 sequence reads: CASSEAGPVVYEQYF. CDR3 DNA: TGTGCCAGCAGTGAAGCCGGACCGGTGGTATACGAGCAGTACTTC.

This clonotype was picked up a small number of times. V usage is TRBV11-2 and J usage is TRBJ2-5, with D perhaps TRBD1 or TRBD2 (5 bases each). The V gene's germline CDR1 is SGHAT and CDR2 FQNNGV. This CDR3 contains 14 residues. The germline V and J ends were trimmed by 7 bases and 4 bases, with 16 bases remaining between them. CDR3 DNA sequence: TGTGCCAGCACGCGGATTGGGGGTCGAGAGACCCAGTACTTC. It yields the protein CASTRIGGRETQYF.

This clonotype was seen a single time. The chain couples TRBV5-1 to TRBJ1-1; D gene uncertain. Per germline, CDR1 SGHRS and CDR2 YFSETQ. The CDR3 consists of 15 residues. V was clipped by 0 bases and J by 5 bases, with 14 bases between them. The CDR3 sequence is CASSLAEAVFTEAFF. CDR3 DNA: TGCGCCAGCAGCTTGGCCGAGGCAGTTTTTACTGAAGCTTTCTTT.

The CDR3 is CASSFGLAGGPSSYEQYF. CDR3 DNA: TGTGCCAGCAGCTTCGGACTAGCGGGGGGACCCAGCTCCTACGAGCAGTACTTC. This rearrangement joins TRBV7-6 to TRBJ2-7; TRBD2 matches at 14 bases. CDR3 length: 18 amino acids. Germline trimming cut 3 bases from V and 0 bases from J; bases unmatched to any gene: 7. CDR1 and CDR2 (germline): SGHVS, FNYEAQ.

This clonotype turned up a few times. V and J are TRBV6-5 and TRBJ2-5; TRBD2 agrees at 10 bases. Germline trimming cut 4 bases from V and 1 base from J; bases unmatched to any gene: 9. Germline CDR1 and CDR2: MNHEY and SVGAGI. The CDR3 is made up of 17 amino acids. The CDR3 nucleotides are TGTGCCAGCAGTTTATTTGCTAGCGGGGGAGGCCAAGAGACCCAGTACTTC. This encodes CASSLFASGGGQETQYF.

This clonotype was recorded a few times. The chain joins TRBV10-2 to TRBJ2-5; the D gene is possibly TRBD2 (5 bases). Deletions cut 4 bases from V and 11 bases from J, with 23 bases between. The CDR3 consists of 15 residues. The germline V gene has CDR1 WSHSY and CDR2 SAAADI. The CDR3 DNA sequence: TGCGCCAGCAGTGGGGTACAGACCCCTTCCGGGGAGCAGTACTTC. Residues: CASSGVQTPSGEQYF.

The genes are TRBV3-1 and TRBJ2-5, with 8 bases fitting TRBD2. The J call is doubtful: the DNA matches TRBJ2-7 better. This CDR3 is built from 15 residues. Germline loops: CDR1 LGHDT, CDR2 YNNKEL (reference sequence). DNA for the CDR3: TGTGCCAGCAGCCAAGGCCGGGGGGGCCGCTCCGAGCAGTACTTC. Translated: CASSQGRGGRSEQYF.

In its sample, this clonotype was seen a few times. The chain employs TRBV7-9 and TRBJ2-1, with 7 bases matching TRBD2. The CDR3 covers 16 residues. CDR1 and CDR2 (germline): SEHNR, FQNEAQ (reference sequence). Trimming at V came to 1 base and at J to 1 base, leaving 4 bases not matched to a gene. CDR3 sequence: CASSLGGRGSYNEQFF. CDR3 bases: TGTGCCAGCAGCTTAGGTGGGCGGGGGTCCTACAATGAGCAGTTCTTC.

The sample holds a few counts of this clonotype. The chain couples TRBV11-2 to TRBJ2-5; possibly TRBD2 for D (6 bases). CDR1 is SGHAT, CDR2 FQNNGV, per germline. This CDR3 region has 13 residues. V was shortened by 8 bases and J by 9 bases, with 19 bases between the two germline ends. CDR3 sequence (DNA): TGTGCCAGCGGCCCCCAGGGCAGGGAGGCCCAGTACTTC. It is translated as CASGPQGREAQYF.

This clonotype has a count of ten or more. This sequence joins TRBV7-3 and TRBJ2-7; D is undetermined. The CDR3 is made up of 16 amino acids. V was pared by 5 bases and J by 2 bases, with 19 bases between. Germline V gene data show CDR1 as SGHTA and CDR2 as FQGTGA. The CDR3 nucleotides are TGTGCCAGCAGCCCATTTATGGCAGACCATACCTACGAGCAGTACTTC. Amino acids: CASSPFMADHTYEQYF.

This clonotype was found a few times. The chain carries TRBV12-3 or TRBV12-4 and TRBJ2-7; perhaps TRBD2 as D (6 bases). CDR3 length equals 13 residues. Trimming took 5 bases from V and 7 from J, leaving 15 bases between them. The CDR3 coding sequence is TGTGCCAGCAGTCCTCGACTAGTGAGTGAGCAGTACTTC. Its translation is CASSPRLVSEQYF.

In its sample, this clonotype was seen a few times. CDR3 residues: CASSFYRGRKFF. The CDR3 DNA sequence: TGCGCCAGCAGCTTTTACAGGGGAAGGAAGTTTTTT. The rearrangement joins TRBV5-1 to TRBJ1-4; 7 nucleotides line up with TRBD1. V was clipped by 2 bases and J by 16 bases; unmatched bases: 8. This CDR3 comprises 12 residues. Germline CDR1 and CDR2: SGHRS and YFSETQ.

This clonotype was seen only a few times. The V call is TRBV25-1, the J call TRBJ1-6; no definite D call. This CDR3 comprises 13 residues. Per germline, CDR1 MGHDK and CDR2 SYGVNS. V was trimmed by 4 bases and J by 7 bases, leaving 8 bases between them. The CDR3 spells CASSGAANSPLHF. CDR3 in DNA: TGTGCCAGCAGTGGAGCAGCAAATTCACCCCTCCACTTT.

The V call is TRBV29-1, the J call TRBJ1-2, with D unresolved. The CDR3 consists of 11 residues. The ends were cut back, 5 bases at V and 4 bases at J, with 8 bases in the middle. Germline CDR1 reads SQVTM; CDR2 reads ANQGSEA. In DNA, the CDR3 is TGCAGCGTTTACGGCGTCTATGGCTACACCTTC. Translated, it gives CSVYGVYGYTF.

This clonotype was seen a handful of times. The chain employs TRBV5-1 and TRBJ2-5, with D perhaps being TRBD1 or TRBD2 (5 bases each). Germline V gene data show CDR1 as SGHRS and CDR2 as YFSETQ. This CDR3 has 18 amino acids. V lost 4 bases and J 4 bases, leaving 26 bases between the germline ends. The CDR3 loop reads CASSVQPPGPWGGETQYF. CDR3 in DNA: TGCGCCAGCAGCGTTCAACCCCCGGGGCCCTGGGGCGGAGAGACCCAGTACTTC.

The CDR3 protein is CASSPQTGAYNEQFF. The CDR3 coding sequence is TGTGCCAGCAGCCCCCAGACAGGGGCCTACAATGAGCAGTTCTTC. The chain uses TRBV13 and TRBJ2-5; TRBD1 agrees at 8 bases. The DNA end lines up better with TRBJ2-1; the J call may be wrong. Germline V lookup: CDR1 PRHDT, CDR2 FYEKMQ (reference sequence). This CDR3 region has 15 residues.

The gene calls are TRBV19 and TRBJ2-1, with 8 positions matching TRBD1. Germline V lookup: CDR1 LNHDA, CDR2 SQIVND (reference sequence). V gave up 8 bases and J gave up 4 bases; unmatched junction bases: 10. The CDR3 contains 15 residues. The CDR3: CASVSDRGPYNEQFF. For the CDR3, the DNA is TGTGCCAGTGTTAGCGACAGGGGCCCTTACAATGAGCAGTTCTTC. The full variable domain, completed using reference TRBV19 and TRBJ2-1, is DGGITQSPKYLFRKEGQNVTLSCEQNLNHDAMYWYRQDPGQGLRLIYYSQIVNDFQKGDIAEGYSVSREKKESFPLTVTSAQKNPTAFYLCASVSDRGPYNEQFFGPGTRLTVL.

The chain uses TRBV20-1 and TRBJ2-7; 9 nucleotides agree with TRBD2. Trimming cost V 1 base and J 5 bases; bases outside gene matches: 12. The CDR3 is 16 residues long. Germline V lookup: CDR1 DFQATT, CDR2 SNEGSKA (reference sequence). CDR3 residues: CSARGGRGGLLHEQYF. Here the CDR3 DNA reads TGCAGTGCTAGAGGTGGGCGGGGGGGCCTCTTGCACGAGCAGTACTTC.